The 5 T cell receptor beta chains below were found in one sample sequenced in a study of graft-versus-host responses after intestinal transplantation. For these receptors, no antigen is known. The assay was immunoSEQ multiplex PCR, and TCRdb's table has in-frame clones only and misses some. The table includes about 120,000 clones, around nine tenths detected once. Sequenced here: unstimulated CD4+ T cells sorted from spleen or lymph node cells, sampled before transplant. The receptors originated from a human donor who was the organ donor for an intestinal transplant.

The V and J genes are TRBV28 and TRBJ2-7; either TRBD1 or TRBD2 may fit D (6 bases each). V lost 5 bases and J 9 bases, leaving 23 bases between the germline ends. Germline V gene data show CDR1 as MDHEN and CDR2 as SYDVKM. CDR3 length: 15 residues. The CDR3 coding sequence is TGTGCCAGCAGTCCCCCGGGGGCGCTTGCGAATGGGCAGTACTTC. This codes for CASSPPGALANGQYF.

This clone has a single count. The CDR3 protein is CASSELRSNTEAFF. In DNA, the CDR3 is TGTGCCAGCAGTGAATTAAGGTCGAACACTGAAGCTTTCTTT. The chain is built from TRBV2 and TRBJ1-1; D gene uncertain. The CDR3 loop spans 14 amino acids. Trimming shortened V by 2 bases and J by 1 base, and 8 bases separated the two germline ends. Germline lookup yields CDR1 SNHLY and CDR2 FYNNEI.

The chain joins TRBV6-1 to TRBJ2-7; 9 bases map to TRBD1. The germline V gene has CDR1 MNHNS and CDR2 SASEGT. V dropped 5 bases and J dropped 3; count of bases not matched to a gene: 5. CDR3 size: 14 residues. The CDR3 DNA reads as TGTGCCAGCAGTTCCCGGGACAGGGACTACGAGCAGTACTTC. This codes for CASSSRDRDYEQYF.

This clone occurred a few times. The gene calls are TRBV12-2 and TRBJ2-2. TRBV12-2 is given as a pseudogene. The CDR3 runs 10 residues. The CDR3 sequence: CASWAGELFF. CDR3 in DNA: TGTGCAAGCTGGGCCGGGGAGCTGTTTTTT.

The chain combines TRBV2 with TRBJ2-5; D may match TRBD1 or TRBD2 (5 bases each). CDR3 length: 14 residues. Per the germline V gene, CDR1 is SNHLY and CDR2 is FYNNEI. V was pared by 5 bases and J by 7 bases, with 17 bases between. The CDR3 here is CASSRELQQGTQYF. In nucleotides, the CDR3 is TGTGCCAGCAGTCGGGAACTCCAGCAGGGGACCCAGTACTTC.